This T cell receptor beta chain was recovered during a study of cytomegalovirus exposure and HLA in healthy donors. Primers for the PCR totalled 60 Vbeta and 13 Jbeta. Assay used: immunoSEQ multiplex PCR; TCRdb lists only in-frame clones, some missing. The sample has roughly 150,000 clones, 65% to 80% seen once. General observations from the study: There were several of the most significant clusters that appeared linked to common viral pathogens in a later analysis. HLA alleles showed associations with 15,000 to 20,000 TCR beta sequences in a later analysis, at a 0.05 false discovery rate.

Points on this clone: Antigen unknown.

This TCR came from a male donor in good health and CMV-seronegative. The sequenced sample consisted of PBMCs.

The CDR3 DNA is TGTGCCAGCGGCCCCCGGGGCGAGCAGTACTTC. This sequence encodes CASGPRGEQYF. The J gene is TRBJ2-7, the V gene TRBV27; maybe TRBD2 (5 bases). CDR1 MNHEY and CDR2 SMNVEV come from the germline V gene (reference sequence). This CDR3 spans 11 amino acids. V dropped 8 bases and J dropped 6 bases, with 11 bases sitting between them.